Below are 23 T cell receptor beta chains sequenced from a single sample in a study of metastatic and nonmetastatic thyroid tumors (TCRdb year 2020). To prepare the library, PCR was applied. The sequencer listed for this sample is Illumina HiSeq 4000. TCRdb passed the public sequencing reads through fastp at Q25 and MiXCR, retaining productive beta sequences. The sample has roughly 90,000 clones on record, more than 12% of them singletons. The biggest ten clones account for 3.6% of the sample. No patient had received any treatment before thyroid surgery. Sequences were obtained from blood. These receptors came from a female donor with papillary thyroid cancer or a benign thyroid nodule (not recorded which). Some clones in this sample may be carry-over from other donors' samples.

This clone showed up just a few times. This may arise from a read error, as a much more abundant clone is one base away. The chain has TRBV12-3 or TRBV12-4 and TRBJ2-1; maybe TRBD1 (5 bases). Trimming pared 5 bases from V and 9 bases from J, leaving 17 bases between. The length of the CDR3 is 14 residues. The CDR3 region has the DNA TGTGCCAGCAGTCCCCTGGCCTTAAGGGGTGAGCAGTTCTTC. Translated, it gives CASSPLALRGEQFF.

This clone was seen many times. The chain uses TRBV20-1 and TRBJ1-5; 9 nucleotides agree with TRBD1. Germline assignment: CDR1 DFQATT and CDR2 SNEGSKA (reference sequence). There are 14 residues in the CDR3. The J segment lost 6 bases and the V segment lost 1 base, leaving 4 bases of the junction unmatched. The CDR3 is CSARGGTGSQPQHF. CDR3 DNA sequence: TGCAGTGCTAGAGGTGGGACAGGGAGTCAGCCCCAGCATTTT.

This clone was counted only a few times. It may be a read error: a sequence one base away is much more abundant. The chain uses TRBV7-3 and TRBJ2-4; D is ambiguous. CDR1 and CDR2 from the germline V gene are SGHTA and FQGTGA. The CDR3 length is 13 residues. Trimming shortened V by 2 bases and J by 7 bases, and 9 bases separated the two germline ends. The CDR3 sequence: CASSLARCNIQYF. The DNA of the CDR3 is TGTGCCAGCAGCTTAGCCAGGTGTAACATTCAGTACTTC.

This clone was recorded at least ten times. This chain links TRBV7-2 with TRBJ1-2, with TRBD1 as a possible D gene (5 bases). With 5 bases removed from V and 5 bases from J, the gap between germline ends came to 18 bases. CDR1 and CDR2 (germline): SGHTA, FQGNSA. This CDR3 region has 15 residues. The CDR3 sequence: CASSPGQGAPYGYTF. The CDR3, as DNA: TGTGCCAGCAGCCCTGGGCAGGGAGCCCCATATGGCTACACCTTC.

This clone was found many times. The chain uses TRBV6-1 and TRBJ2-7, with 8 bases fitting TRBD1. In germline, CDR1 is MNHNS, CDR2 SASEGT. There are 12 residues in the CDR3. V lost 8 bases and J lost 5; bases outside the gene matches: 5. The CDR3 here is CASRDRGHEQYF. The CDR3 region has the DNA TGTGCCAGCCGAGACAGGGGCCACGAGCAGTACTTC.

As regards this clone: This may be a read error: a much more frequent sequence differs by one nucleotide. The chain recombines TRBV14 with TRBJ1-1, with 7 bases matching TRBD1. This CDR3 contains 13 residues. Germline CDR1 reads SGHDN; CDR2 reads FVKESK. The CDR3 here is CAISRQGYTEAFF. The CDR3 nucleotides read TGTGCCATCAGCAGACAGGGCTACACTGAGGCTTTCTTT.

In its sample, this clone was seen many times. The chain combines TRBV19 with TRBJ1-1; possibly TRBD1 for D (5 bases). CDR1 LNHDA and CDR2 SQIVND come from the germline V gene (reference sequence). This CDR3 has 16 amino acids. V lost 5 bases, J lost 4 bases, and 20 bases lay in between. The CDR3 DNA reads TGTGCCAGTAGTCCCACCGCTCACTCCGGGGGCACTGAAGCTTTCTTT. Translated, it gives CASSPTAHSGGTEAFF.

A remark on this clone: This may be a read error: a much more frequent sequence differs by one nucleotide. V gene TRBV20-1 combines with J gene TRBJ1-5, with D maybe TRBD1 (6 bases). CDR1 is DFQATT, CDR2 SNEGSKA, per germline (reference sequence). CDR3 length: 13 amino acids. V lost 5 bases to trimming and J lost 3 bases, with 11 bases between them. CDR3 sequence reads: CSAGGGHNQPQHF. The CDR3 nucleotides read TGCAGTGCTGGGGGGGGACACAATCAGCCCCAGCATTTT.

The chain is built from TRBV3-1 and TRBJ2-1; possibly TRBD1 or TRBD2 for D (5 bases each). The CDR3 has 12 residues. Germline V lookup: CDR1 LGHDT, CDR2 YNNKEL (reference sequence). The ends were cut back, 8 bases at V and 6 bases at J, with 11 bases in the middle. The CDR3 loop is CASSWGSNEQFF. The CDR3 DNA is TGTGCCAGCTCTTGGGGGTCCAATGAGCAGTTCTTC.

Only a few counts were recorded for this clone. One base away lies a much larger clone, so this may be a sequencing read error. The rearrangement links TRBV20-1 to TRBJ2-3; D not resolved. Germline-derived CDR1 and CDR2 are DFQATT and SNEGSKA (reference sequence). CDR3 size: 11 residues. Deletions cut 6 bases from V and 2 bases from J, with 6 bases between. The chain's CDR3 is CSATITDTQYF. The CDR3 nucleotides are TGCAGTGCGACCATCACAGATACGCAGTATTTT.

This clone was recorded at least ten times. V usage is TRBV4-2 and J usage is TRBJ1-1; D not resolved. The CDR3 runs to 16 residues. The V gene's germline CDR1 is LGHNA and CDR2 YNFKEQ. The germline V and J ends were trimmed by 0 bases and 0 bases, with 11 bases remaining between them. The CDR3 is CASSQDRRQMNTEAFF. CDR3 in DNA: TGTGCCAGCAGCCAAGATCGTCGCCAGATGAACACTGAAGCTTTCTTT.

This clone showed up many times. The gene calls are TRBV18 and TRBJ1-1; 8 bases are a match to TRBD1. Germline V gene sequence: CDR1 KGHSH, CDR2 LQKENI. The V gene end was trimmed by 4 bases and the J gene end by 3 bases; junction bases not matched to a gene: 1. The CDR3 runs 13 residues. The CDR3 sequence: CASSLGQDTEAFF. The CDR3 DNA is TGTGCCAGCTCACTGGGACAGGACACTGAAGCTTTCTTT.

This clone appeared many times. The chain couples TRBV3-1 to TRBJ2-7; 9 bases match TRBD1. The CDR3 sequence is 15 residues long. CDR1 and CDR2 (germline): LGHDT, YNNKEL (reference sequence). The junction had 7 bases not matched to a gene; V was cut back by 2 bases and J by 5 bases. The CDR3 DNA follows: TGTGCCAGCAGCCAATTCCGGACAGGGGCCAACGAGCAGTACTTC. Translated: CASSQFRTGANEQYF.

At least ten counts were recorded for this clone. The gene calls are TRBV20-1 and TRBJ1-4, with D possibly matching TRBD1 (5 bases). V lost 5 bases and J 5 bases, leaving 15 bases between the germline ends. Per the germline V gene, CDR1 is DFQATT and CDR2 is SNEGSKA (reference sequence). The CDR3 runs 14 residues. CDR3 nucleotide sequence: TGCAGTGCTCCTGAAGGGACTCCCAATGAAAAACTGTTTTTT. Protein sequence: CSAPEGTPNEKLFF.

This clone was counted at least ten times. The V call is TRBV20-1, the J call TRBJ2-5, with 11 bases fitting TRBD2. The CDR3 covers 15 residues. V lost 5 bases, J lost 3 bases, and 8 bases stayed unmatched. The germline V gene has CDR1 DFQATT and CDR2 SNEGSKA (reference sequence). CDR3 sequence (DNA): TGCAGTGCTCATAAACTAGCGGGGGACAAAGAGACCCAGTACTTC. Translated: CSAHKLAGDKETQYF.

This clone was seen repeatedly, ten times or more. This may arise from a read error, as a much more abundant clone is one base away. This CDR3 is also generated by other DNA sequences in the sample. The V gene is TRBV19, the J gene TRBJ1-1, with D tentatively TRBD1 (5 bases). From germline, CDR1 is LNHDA and CDR2 SQIVND (reference sequence). This CDR3 region has 14 residues. CDR3 sequence: CASSPDSVNTEAFF. The CDR3 DNA follows: TGTGCCAGTAGCCCAGACAGCGTGAACACTGAAGCTTTCTTC.

This chain uses TRBV6-4 with TRBJ2-6; D not resolved. Trimming pared 5 bases from V and 1 base from J, leaving 6 bases between. This CDR3 contains 14 residues. CDR1 is MRHNA, CDR2 SNTAGT, per germline. The CDR3 here is CASSIDSGANVLTF. The CDR3 nucleotides are TGTGCCAGCAGTATAGATTCTGGGGCCAACGTCCTGACTTTC.

There are a few counts of this clone. The same CDR3 also results from other DNA sequences found in this sample. The chain is built from TRBV5-6 and TRBJ2-3, with D unclear. Germline-derived CDR1 and CDR2 are SGHDT and YYEEEE. Deletions cut 0 bases from V and 6 bases from J, with 8 bases between. The CDR3 has 13 residues. Here the CDR3 DNA reads TGTGCCAGCAGCTTGGGCAGGAGTGATACGCAGTATTTT. It encodes CASSLGRSDTQYF.

This clone was observed at least ten times. The V and J genes are TRBV19 and TRBJ1-2; 7 positions match TRBD1. Germline CDR1 and CDR2: LNHDA and SQIVND (reference sequence). The CDR3 loop spans 12 amino acids. The V and J ends lost 6 bases and 8 bases, in that order; junction bases with no gene match: 6. As DNA, the CDR3 is TGTGCCAGTAGCTTTACAGGGGCCGGCTACACCTTC. It specifies CASSFTGAGYTF. Full variable domain (remainder filled in from reference TRBV19 and TRBJ1-2): DGGITQSPKYLFRKEGQNVTLSCEQNLNHDAMYWYRQDPGQGLRLIYYSQIVNDFQKGDIAEGYSVSREKKESFPLTVTSAQKNPTAFYLCASSFTGAGYTFGSGTRLTVV.

This clone was seen a handful of times. One base away lies a much larger clone, so this may be a sequencing read error. At the DNA level, this CDR3 is encoded by other sequences in the same sample as well. The CDR3, as DNA: TGTGCCAGCAGACTATCGGACCGTAACACTGAAGCTTTCTTT. Translated: CASRLSDRNTEAFF. The chain combines TRBV7-3 with TRBJ1-1, with D uncertain. The CDR3 covers 14 residues. In germline, CDR1 is SGHTA, CDR2 FQGTGA. The V end lost 6 bases, the J end lost 2 bases, and 13 bases lay between the germline ends.

On this clone itself: This may come from a read error, since a much larger clone is one base off. The chain links TRBV5-1 to TRBJ2-2; possible D gene TRBD2, 7 bases. Germline V gene sequence: CDR1 SGHRS, CDR2 YFSETQ. The ends were cut back, 6 bases at V and 6 bases at J, with 18 bases in the middle. The CDR3 runs to 15 residues. The CDR3 loop reads CASTSGGLFAGELFF. Here the CDR3 DNA reads TGCGCCAGCACCTCCGGGGGGCTATTTGCCGGGGAGCTGTTTTTT.

This clone was observed at least ten times. The chain links TRBV28 to TRBJ1-5; D gene ambiguous. Trimming pared 6 bases from V and 2 bases from J, leaving 14 bases between. CDR1 and CDR2 (germline): MDHEN, SYDVKM. The CDR3 has 15 residues. The CDR3 is CASRSQARGNQPQHF. CDR3 sequence (DNA): TGTGCCAGCAGGTCACAAGCTCGGGGCAATCAGCCCCAGCATTTT. The full variable domain, its missing parts supplied by reference TRBV28 and TRBJ1-5, is DVKVTQSSRYLVKRTGEKVFLECVQDMDHENMFWYRQDPGLGLRLIYFSYDVKMKEKGDIPEGYSVSREKKERFSLILESASTNQTSMYLCASRSQARGNQPQHFGDGTRLSIL.

This clone appeared many times. The chain carries TRBV11-2 and TRBJ2-3; the D gene is possibly TRBD2 (6 bases). The CDR3 totals 15 residues. Between the trimmed V and J ends, which lost 5 bases and 0 bases, there was a span of 12 bases. Germline-derived CDR1 and CDR2 are SGHAT and FQNNGV. Here the CDR3 DNA reads TGTGCCAGCAGCCCCACGGCGGGGAGCACAGATACGCAGTATTTT. Translated, it gives CASSPTAGSTDTQYF.